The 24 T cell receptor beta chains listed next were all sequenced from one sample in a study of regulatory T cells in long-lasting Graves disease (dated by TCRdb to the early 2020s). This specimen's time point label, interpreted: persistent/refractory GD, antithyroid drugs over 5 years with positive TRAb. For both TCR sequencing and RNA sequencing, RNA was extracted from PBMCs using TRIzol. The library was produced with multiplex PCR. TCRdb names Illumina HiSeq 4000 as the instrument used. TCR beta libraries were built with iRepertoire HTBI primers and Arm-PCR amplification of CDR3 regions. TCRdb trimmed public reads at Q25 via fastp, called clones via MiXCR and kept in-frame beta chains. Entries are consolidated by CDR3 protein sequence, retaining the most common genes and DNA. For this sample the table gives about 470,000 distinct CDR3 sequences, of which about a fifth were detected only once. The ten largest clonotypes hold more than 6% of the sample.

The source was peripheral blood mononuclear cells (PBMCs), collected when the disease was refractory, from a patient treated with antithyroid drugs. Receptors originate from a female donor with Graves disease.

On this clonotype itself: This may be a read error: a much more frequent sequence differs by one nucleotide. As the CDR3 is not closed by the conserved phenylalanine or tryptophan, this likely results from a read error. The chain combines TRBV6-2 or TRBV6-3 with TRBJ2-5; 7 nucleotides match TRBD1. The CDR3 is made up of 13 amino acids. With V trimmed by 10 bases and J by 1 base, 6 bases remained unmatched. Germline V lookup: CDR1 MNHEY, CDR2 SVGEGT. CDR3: CATKRDSQETQYS. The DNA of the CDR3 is TGTGCCACCAAACGGGACAGCCAAGAGACCCAGTACTCC.

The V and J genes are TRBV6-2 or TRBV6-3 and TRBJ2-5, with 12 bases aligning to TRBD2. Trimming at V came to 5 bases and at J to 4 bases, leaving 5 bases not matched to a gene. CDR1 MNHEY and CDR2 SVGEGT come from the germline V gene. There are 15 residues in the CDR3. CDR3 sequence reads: CASSTGTSGPETQYF. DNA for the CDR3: TGTGCCAGCAGTACGGGGACTAGCGGGCCAGAGACCCAGTACTTC.

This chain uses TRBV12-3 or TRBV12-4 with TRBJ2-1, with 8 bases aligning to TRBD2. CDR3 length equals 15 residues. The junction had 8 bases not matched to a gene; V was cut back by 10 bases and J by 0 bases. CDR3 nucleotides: TGTGCCACCAGCACTAGCGGAAGCTCCTACAATGAGCAGTTCTTC. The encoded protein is CATSTSGSSYNEQFF.

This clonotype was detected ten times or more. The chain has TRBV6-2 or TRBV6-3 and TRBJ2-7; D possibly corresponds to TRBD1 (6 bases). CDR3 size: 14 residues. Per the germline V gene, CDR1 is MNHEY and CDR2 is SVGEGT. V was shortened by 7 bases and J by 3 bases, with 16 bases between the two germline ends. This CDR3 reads CASKYRDKIYEQYF. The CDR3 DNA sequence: TGTGCCAGCAAATACAGGGACAAAATCTACGAGCAGTACTTC.

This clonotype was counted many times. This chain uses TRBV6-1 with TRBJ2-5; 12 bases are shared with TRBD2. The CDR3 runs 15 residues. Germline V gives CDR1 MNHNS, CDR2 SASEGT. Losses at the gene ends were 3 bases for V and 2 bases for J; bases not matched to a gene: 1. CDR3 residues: CASSDLAGGQETQYF. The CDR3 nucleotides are TGTGCCAGCAGTGACCTAGCGGGGGGGCAAGAGACCCAGTACTTC.

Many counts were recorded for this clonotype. The CDR3 coding sequence is TGCAGTGCTAGAGAACAGGCCCATAAAGAGACCCAGTACTTC. As protein: CSAREQAHKETQYF. This sequence joins TRBV20-1 and TRBJ2-5, with D possibly TRBD1 on 5 matching bases. Germline loops: CDR1 DFQATT, CDR2 SNEGSKA (reference sequence). CDR3 length: 14 residues. The V end lost 0 bases, the J end lost 3 bases, and 11 bases lay between the germline ends.

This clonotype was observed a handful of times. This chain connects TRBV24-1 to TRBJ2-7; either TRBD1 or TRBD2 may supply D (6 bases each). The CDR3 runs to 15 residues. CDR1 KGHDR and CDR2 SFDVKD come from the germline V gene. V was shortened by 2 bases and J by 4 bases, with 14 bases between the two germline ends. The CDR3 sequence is CATSDSRRGGYEQYF. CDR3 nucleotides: TGTGCCACCAGTGATTCACGCCGAGGGGGGTACGAGCAGTACTTC.

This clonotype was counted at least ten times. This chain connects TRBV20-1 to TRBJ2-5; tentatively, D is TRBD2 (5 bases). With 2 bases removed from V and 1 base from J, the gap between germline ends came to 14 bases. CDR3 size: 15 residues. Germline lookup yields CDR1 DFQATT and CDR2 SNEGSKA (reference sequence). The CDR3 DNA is TGCAGTGCTAGACCTCCGTGGGCGGGCCAAGAGACCCAGTACTTC. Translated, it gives CSARPPWAGQETQYF.

CDR3 sequence (DNA): TGTGCCAGCAGTACGGGACAGGGAGTTCCCGGGGAGCTGTTTTTT. This codes for CASSTGQGVPGELFF. V gene TRBV28 combines with J gene TRBJ2-2; TRBD1 aligns across 9 bases. This CDR3 region has 15 residues. Trimming took 5 bases from V and 6 from J; bases not matched to a gene: 7. Germline-derived CDR1 and CDR2 are MDHEN and SYDVKM.

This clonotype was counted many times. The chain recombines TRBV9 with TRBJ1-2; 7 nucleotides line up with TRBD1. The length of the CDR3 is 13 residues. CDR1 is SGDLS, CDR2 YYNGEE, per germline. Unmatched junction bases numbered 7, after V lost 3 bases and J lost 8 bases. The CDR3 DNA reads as TGTGCCAGCAGCGCACCGACAGGGAGCGGCTACACCTTC. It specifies CASSAPTGSGYTF.

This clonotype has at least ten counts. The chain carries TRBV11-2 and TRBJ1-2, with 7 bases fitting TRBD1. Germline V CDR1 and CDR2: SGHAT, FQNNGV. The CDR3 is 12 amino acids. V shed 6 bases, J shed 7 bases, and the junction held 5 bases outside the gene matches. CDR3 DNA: TGTGCCAGCAGTTTCACAGGGGTTGGCTACACCTTC. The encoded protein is CASSFTGVGYTF.

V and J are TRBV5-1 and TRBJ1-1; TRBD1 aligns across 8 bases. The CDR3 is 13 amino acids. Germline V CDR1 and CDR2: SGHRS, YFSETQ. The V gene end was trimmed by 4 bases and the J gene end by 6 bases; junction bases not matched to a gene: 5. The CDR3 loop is CASSIPGGPEAFF. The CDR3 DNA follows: TGCGCCAGCAGCATTCCAGGGGGCCCTGAAGCTTTCTTT.

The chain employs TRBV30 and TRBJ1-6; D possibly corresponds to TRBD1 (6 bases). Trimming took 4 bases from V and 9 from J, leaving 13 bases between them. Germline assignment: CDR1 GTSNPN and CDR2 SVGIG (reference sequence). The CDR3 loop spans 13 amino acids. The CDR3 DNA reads TGTGCCTGGACGACAGGTCCGAGTTCACCCCTCCACTTT. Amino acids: CAWTTGPSSPLHF.

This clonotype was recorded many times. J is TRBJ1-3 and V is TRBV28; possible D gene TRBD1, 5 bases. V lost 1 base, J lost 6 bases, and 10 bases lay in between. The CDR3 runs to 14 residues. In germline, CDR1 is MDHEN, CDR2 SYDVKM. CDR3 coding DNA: TGTGCCAGCAGTTTATCGACAGTGGAAAACACCATATATTTT. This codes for CASSLSTVENTIYF.

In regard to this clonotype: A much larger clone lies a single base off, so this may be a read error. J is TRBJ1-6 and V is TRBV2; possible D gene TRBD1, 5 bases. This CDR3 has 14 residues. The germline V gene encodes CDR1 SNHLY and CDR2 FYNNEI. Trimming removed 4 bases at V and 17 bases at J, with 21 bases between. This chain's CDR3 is CASSVAAGVGAFHF. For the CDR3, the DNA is TGTGCCAGCAGTGTAGCGGCTGGCGTAGGGGCCTTCCACTTT.

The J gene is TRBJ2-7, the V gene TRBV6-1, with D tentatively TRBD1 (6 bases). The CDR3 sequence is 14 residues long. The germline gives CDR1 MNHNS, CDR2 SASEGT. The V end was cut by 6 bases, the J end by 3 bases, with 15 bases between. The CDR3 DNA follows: TGTGCCAGCAGACGGGGACACCCGAGCTACGAGCAGTACTTC. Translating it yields CASRRGHPSYEQYF.

CDR3 in amino acids: CSAMSPLEGVHHNEQFF. CDR3 sequence (DNA): TGCAGTGCTATGAGCCCGCTTGAGGGGGTCCACCACAATGAGCAGTTCTTC. The chain links TRBV20-1 to TRBJ2-5, with D possibly TRBD1 on 6 matching bases. The end of the DNA fits TRBJ2-1 better, so the J call may be wrong. Germline V CDR1 and CDR2: DFQATT, SNEGSKA (reference sequence). This CDR3 region has 17 residues.

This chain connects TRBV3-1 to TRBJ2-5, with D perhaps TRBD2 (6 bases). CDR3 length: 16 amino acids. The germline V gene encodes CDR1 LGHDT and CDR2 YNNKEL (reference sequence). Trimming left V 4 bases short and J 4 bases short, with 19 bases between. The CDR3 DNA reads TGTGCCAGCAGCCCCCGGGACTGGTGGATGGGAGAGACCCAGTACTTC. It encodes CASSPRDWWMGETQYF.

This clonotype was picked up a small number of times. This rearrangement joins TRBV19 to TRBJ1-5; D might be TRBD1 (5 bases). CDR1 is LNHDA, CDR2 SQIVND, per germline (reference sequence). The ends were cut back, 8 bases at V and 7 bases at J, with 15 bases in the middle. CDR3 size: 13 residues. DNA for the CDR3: TGTGCCAGTTTGTCAGGGCTAGGGCAGCCCCAGCATTTT. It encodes CASLSGLGQPQHF.

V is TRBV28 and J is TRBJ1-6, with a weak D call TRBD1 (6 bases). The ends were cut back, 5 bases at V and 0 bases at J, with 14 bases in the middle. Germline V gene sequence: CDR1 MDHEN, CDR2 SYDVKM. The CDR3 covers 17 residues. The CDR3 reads CASSDTGMSSYNSPLHF. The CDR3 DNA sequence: TGTGCCAGCAGTGACACAGGGATGAGCTCCTATAATTCACCCCTCCACTTT.

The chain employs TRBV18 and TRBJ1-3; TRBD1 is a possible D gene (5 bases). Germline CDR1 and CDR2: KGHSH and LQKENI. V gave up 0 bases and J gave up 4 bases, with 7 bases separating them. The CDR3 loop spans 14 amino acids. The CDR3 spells CASSPPTDGNTIYF. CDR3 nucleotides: TGTGCCAGCTCACCACCGACAGACGGAAACACCATATATTTT. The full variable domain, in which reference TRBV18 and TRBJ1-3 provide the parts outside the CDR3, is NAGVMQNPRHLVRRRGQEARLRCSPMKGHSHVYWYRQLPEEGLKFMVYLQKENIIDESGMPKERFSAEFPKEGPSILRIQQVVRGDSAAYFCASSPPTDGNTIYFGEGSWLTVV.

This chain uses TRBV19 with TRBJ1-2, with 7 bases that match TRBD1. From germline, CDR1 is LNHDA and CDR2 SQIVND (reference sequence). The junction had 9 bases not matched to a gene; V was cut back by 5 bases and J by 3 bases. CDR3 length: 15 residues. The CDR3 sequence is CASSLSFGQDYGYTF. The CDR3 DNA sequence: TGTGCCAGTAGTCTATCATTTGGACAGGACTATGGCTACACCTTC.

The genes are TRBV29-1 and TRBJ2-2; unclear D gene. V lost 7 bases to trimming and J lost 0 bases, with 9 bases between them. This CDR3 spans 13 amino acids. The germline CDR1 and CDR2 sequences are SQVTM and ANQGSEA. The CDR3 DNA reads TGCAGCGCCCAACAACCGAACACCGGGGAGCTGTTTTTT. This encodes CSAQQPNTGELFF.

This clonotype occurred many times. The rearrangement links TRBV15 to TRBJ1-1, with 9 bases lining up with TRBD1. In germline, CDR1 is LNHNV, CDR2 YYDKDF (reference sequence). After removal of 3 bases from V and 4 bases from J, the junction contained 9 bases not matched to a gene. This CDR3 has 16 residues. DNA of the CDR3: TGTGCCACCAGCAGTAGATACGGGGACAGGGTCACTGAAGCTTTCTTT. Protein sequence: CATSSRYGDRVTEAFF.